These 16 T cell receptor delta chains share one sample of origin, sequenced in a study of Vδ1+ human thymocytes. Regarding the study as a whole: In the thymus, TRG and TRD repertoires looked highly polyclonal with Gaussian CDR3 lengths.

RNA was extracted from the cells and then reverse transcribed. Multiplex PCR used pooled V-gene forward primers and a constant-region reverse primer to amplify CDR3s. TCRdb made new clone calls on the multiplex PCR reads using CATT. The table records roughly 50,000 delta-chain clones, roughly 15% of them present only once. For these TCRs, the target antigens are not known. The sample taken for sequencing was Vdelta1+ gamma-delta thymocytes from the thymus. Subset noted: FACS-sorted CD3+ TCRalphabeta- TCRVdelta1+ TCRVdelta2- thymocytes. The origin of the receptors is a boy in the first two years of life who had congenital heart surgery.

This clone was picked up a small number of times. The rearrangement uses TRDV1 and TRDJ1, with no clear D. The CDR3 has 13 amino acids. Trimming took off 2 bases at V and 2 bases at J, with 6 bases between the two ends. Germline assignment: CDR1 TSWWSYY and CDR2 QGS. The CDR3 loop reads CALGEFGTDKLIF. DNA of the CDR3: TGTGCTCTTGGGGAATTCGGAACCGATAAACTCATCTTT.

Regarding this clone: The limits of the CDR3 on the DNA are not certain, so only TCRdb's listed CDR3 is given. This chain uses TRAV29/DV5 with TRDJ1; TRDD3 was called by the table and not checked on the DNA. The CDR3 is 21 residues long, counting both termini. Germline-derived CDR1 and CDR2 are NSMFDY and ISSIKDK. CDR3 protein: CSVLLCSKHGQTTLYTDKLIF.

Details on this clone: A junction boundary mismatches the germline segment, possibly from a read error. The J gene is TRDJ2, the V gene TRDV2; maybe TRDD3 (6 bases). The CDR3 runs 17 residues. Germline V gene sequence: CDR1 GEAIGNYY, CDR2 EKD. The CDR3 DNA reads as TGTGCCTGTGACACCATGCTGGGGCCTGCTTTGGCAGCACAACTCTTCTTT. It encodes CACDTMLGPALAAQLFF.

The rearrangement links TRDV1 to TRDJ1; 8 nucleotides align to TRDD3. Germline trimming cut 0 bases from V and 2 bases from J; bases unmatched to any gene: 20. Germline CDR1 TSWWSYY, CDR2 QGS. The CDR3 extends over 21 amino acids. The CDR3 DNA sequence: TGTGCTCTTGGGGAACTGGCCTGGGGGACGCGGACTGGGTGCCCTACCGATAAACTCATCTTT. This encodes CALGELAWGTRTGCPTDKLIF.

This chain uses TRDV1 with TRDJ1, with D possibly TRDD3 on 8 matching bases. The germline V and J ends were trimmed by 0 bases and 5 bases, with 46 bases remaining between them. Germline CDR1 reads TSWWSYY; CDR2 reads QGS. CDR3 length: 26 amino acids. CDR3 region: CALGELRKRAFPTLSYWGDQRDKLIF. Here the CDR3 DNA reads TGTGCTCTTGGGGAACTAAGAAAAAGGGCATTTCCTACCCTCAGCTACTGGGGGGACCAAAGGGATAAACTCATCTTT.

This clone was observed a handful of times. The chain couples TRDV1 to TRDJ1; 12 bases align to TRDD3. The V gene's germline CDR1 is TSWWSYY and CDR2 QGS. The junction had 28 bases not matched to a gene; V was cut back by 4 bases and J by 4 bases. The CDR3 runs to 23 residues. The CDR3 reads CALGAKLLPLSWGIREGVDKLIF. The CDR3 bases are TGTGCTCTTGGGGCCAAACTCCTACCCCTAAGCTGGGGGATACGAGAGGGGGTCGATAAACTCATCTTT.

The rearrangement links TRDV1 to TRDJ1; possible D gene TRDD3, 6 bases. The V gene's germline CDR1 is TSWWSYY and CDR2 QGS. This CDR3 has 19 amino acids. Between the trimmed V and J ends, which lost 0 bases and 0 bases, there was a span of 20 bases. CDR3: CALGELVVWGQSYTDKLIF. The CDR3 DNA reads TGTGCTCTTGGGGAACTGGTAGTCTGGGGACAATCCTACACCGATAAACTCATCTTT.

In its sample, this clone was seen a few times. The chain links TRDV1 to TRDJ1; TRDD3 aligns across 7 bases. Germline values: CDR1 TSWWSYY, CDR2 QGS. Unmatched junction bases numbered 23, after V lost 3 bases and J lost 1 base. CDR3 size: 21 residues. The CDR3 sequence is CALGEELFPPLGVDLTDKLIF. CDR3 sequence (DNA): TGTGCTCTTGGGGAGGAGCTGTTTCCCCCGCTGGGGGTCGACCTCACCGATAAACTCATCTTT.

The rearrangement joins TRDV1 to TRDJ1; TRDD3 matches 10 bases. This CDR3 region has 18 residues. Germline V lookup: CDR1 TSWWSYY, CDR2 QGS. Losses at the gene ends were 0 bases for V and 3 bases for J; bases not matched to a gene: 10. The CDR3: CALGELVRNWGISDKLIF. For the CDR3, the DNA is TGTGCTCTTGGGGAACTAGTCCGTAACTGGGGGATTTCCGATAAACTCATCTTT.

The chain recombines TRDV1 with TRDJ1; D is perhaps TRDD3 (6 bases). The V end lost 2 bases, the J end lost 0 bases, and 13 bases lay between the germline ends. Looked up from germline, CDR1 is TSWWSYY and CDR2 is QGS. The CDR3 totals 16 residues. The CDR3 loop is CALGEKGIRYTDKLIF. The CDR3 DNA is TGTGCTCTTGGGGAAAAGGGGATTCGGTACACCGATAAACTCATCTTT.

The chain links TRDV1 to TRDJ1; 12 nucleotides line up with TRDD3. CDR1 and CDR2 (germline): TSWWSYY, QGS. V lost 1 base, J lost 5 bases, and 8 bases stayed unmatched. The CDR3 is 17 amino acids. The CDR3 DNA follows: TGTGCTCTTGGGGAACCGTACACTGGGGGATACTCGGATAAACTCATCTTT. It codes for CALGEPYTGGYSDKLIF.

This clone was recorded a few times. V and J are TRDV1 and TRDJ1, with a weak D call TRDD2 (5 bases). Trimming removed 0 bases from V and 0 bases from J, with 23 bases in between. This CDR3 is 20 amino acids long. In germline, CDR1 is TSWWSYY, CDR2 QGS. CDR3 DNA sequence: TGTGCTCTTGGGGAACTAGGCCTACGGGTAGTGGGACCGTACACCGATAAACTCATCTTT. It yields the protein CALGELGLRVVGPYTDKLIF.

This clone was picked up a small number of times. This rearrangement joins TRDV1 to TRDJ1; D perhaps matches TRDD3 (6 bases). CDR3 size: 21 residues. V shed 2 bases and J shed 0 bases, with 28 bases lying between them. Germline loops: CDR1 TSWWSYY, CDR2 QGS. DNA of the CDR3: TGTGCTCTTGGGGAAAAAAAATCTACGCCCTATCGTGGGGGTTACACCGATAAACTCATCTTT. Translated, it gives CALGEKKSTPYRGGYTDKLIF.

About this clone: An end of the junction differs from the germline gene, which may be a read error. V gene TRDV1 combines with J gene TRDJ1; TRDD3 aligns across 10 bases. The CDR3 extends over 18 amino acids. CDR1 and CDR2 (germline): TSWWSYY, QGS. CDR3 loop: CALGEFPGGYPYTGKLIF. CDR3 DNA: TGTGCTCTTGGGGAATTTCCTGGGGGATATCCCTACACCGGTAAACTCATCTTT.

This clone was detected only a few times. The rearrangement links TRDV1 to TRDJ1, with TRDD3 matching over 11 bases. The CDR3 has 22 amino acids. The germline V gene encodes CDR1 TSWWSYY and CDR2 QGS. Trimming at V came to 0 bases and at J to 0 bases, leaving 18 bases not matched to a gene. The CDR3 DNA sequence: TGTGCTCTTGGGGAACTTTGTGACTTGGGGGATACGCCCCGATGGTACACCGATAAACTCATCTTT. It yields the protein CALGELCDLGDTPRWYTDKLIF.

V gene TRDV1 combines with J gene TRDJ1, with 12 bases that match TRDD3. In germline, CDR1 is TSWWSYY, CDR2 QGS. V was pared by 3 bases and J by 2 bases, with 13 bases of the junction left unmatched. There are 19 residues in the CDR3. The CDR3 DNA is TGTGCTCTTGGGGATTTAGGCTGGGGGATACGCGCGTGGACCGATAAACTCATCTTT. Encoded protein: CALGDLGWGIRAWTDKLIF.